Listed below are T cell receptor beta chains from one sample, sequenced in a study of long-term antiretroviral therapy in people with HIV. The assay was immunoSEQ multiplex PCR, and TCRdb's table has in-frame clones only and misses some. This table has fewer than 30,000 clones, about four fifths appearing once. Sequencing used unsorted PBMCs, obtained 0.7 years before starting antiretroviral therapy. These receptor sequences come from a man aged 30-40 years with HIV. CDR3s include the opening cysteine and the closing phenylalanine or tryptophan. The D gene is left open where the match is weak. Clone size is given for some rows only: seen once, a few or many times, or a class if the clone is expanded.

j_call	clone_size	v_call	d_call	cdr3_aa	cdr3_nt
TRBJ2-1	NA	TRBV5-1	NA	CASSLETPYNEQFF	TGCGCCAGCAGCTTGGAAACTCCGTACAATGAGCAGTTCTTC
TRBJ2-1	NA	TRBV27	TRBD2	CASSLTREGQGNEQFF	TGTGCCAGCAGTCTCACCCGGGAGGGCCAGGGAAATGAGCAGTTCTTC
TRBJ2-3	NA	TRBV7-2	TRBD2	CASSLRSSGGRTDTQYF	TGTGCCAGCAGCTTAAGGAGTAGCGGGGGGAGGACAGATACGCAGTATTTT
TRBJ2-7	NA	TRBV15	NA	CATSRDRGSYYEQYF	TGTGCCACCAGCAGAGATCGGGGATCCTACTACGAGCAGTACTTC
TRBJ2-5	NA	TRBV27	NA	CASSSIGGLGETQYF	TGTGCCAGCAGTTCCATAGGAGGGCTGGGAGAGACCCAGTACTTC
TRBJ1-3	NA	TRBV5-4	TRBD1	CASSHRDRGFGNTIYF	TGTGCCAGCAGCCATCGCGACAGGGGGTTTGGAAACACCATATATTTT
TRBJ2-7	NA	TRBV7-8	TRBD1	CASSVPGTGGDEQYF	TGTGCCAGCAGCGTACCCGGGACAGGGGGCGACGAGCAGTACTTC
TRBJ1-5	NA	TRBV18	NA	CASSLVLGNQPQHF	TGTGCCAGCTCACTGGTATTAGGCAATCAGCCCCAGCATTTT
TRBJ1-2	few	TRBV5-6	NA	CASSGTGASNYGYTF	TGTGCCAGCAGCGGAACGGGAGCTTCAAACTATGGCTACACCTTC
TRBJ2-5	NA	TRBV19	NA	CASSGQETQYF	TGTGCCAGTAGCGGCCAAGAGACCCAGTACTTC
TRBJ1-5	NA	TRBV5-6	NA	CASSLGGTQPQHF	TGTGCCAGCAGCTTGGGGGGGACTCAGCCCCAGCATTTT
TRBJ1-5	few	TRBV11-1	NA	CASSSTTSGDQPQHF	TGTGCCAGCAGCTCAACTACCTCAGGCGATCAGCCCCAGCATTTT
TRBJ2-6	NA	TRBV10-2	TRBD1	CASKDRAGANVLTF	TGCGCCAGCAAGGACAGGGCTGGGGCCAACGTCCTGACTTTC
TRBJ1-5	NA	TRBV28	NA	CTSSPGRGPNQPQHF	TGTACCAGCAGCCCCGGAAGGGGCCCAAATCAGCCCCAGCATTTT
TRBJ2-2	NA	TRBV19	TRBD2	CASSILPSGGNTGELFF	TGTGCCAGTAGTATACTTCCTAGCGGGGGTAACACCGGGGAGCTGTTTTTT
TRBJ2-5	NA	TRBV5-1	NA	CASSLTGLQETQYF	TGCGCCAGCAGCTTGACAGGGCTTCAAGAGACCCAGTACTTC
TRBJ1-1	NA	TRBV5-1	NA	CASSRTGTNTEAFF	TGCGCCAGCAGCAGAACAGGGACGAACACTGAAGCTTTCTTT
TRBJ1-4	NA	TRBV11-1	NA	CASSLSRSLATNEKLFF	TGTGCCAGCAGCTTAAGTCGGTCGCTTGCAACTAATGAAAAACTGTTTTTT
TRBJ2-7	NA	TRBV5-4	TRBD2	CASSLSGGGFHEQYF	TGTGCCAGCAGCTTGAGTGGCGGGGGGTTCCACGAGCAGTACTTC
TRBJ1-3	NA	TRBV30	NA	CAWGIAGNTIYF	TGTGCCTGGGGGATCGCTGGAAACACCATATATTTT
TRBJ1-2	once	TRBV6-4	NA	CASSELLQEVYGYTF	TGTGCCAGCAGTGAGTTGCTGCAGGAGGTCTATGGCTACACCTTC
TRBJ2-1	NA	TRBV19	NA	CASSISPWRSRSYNEQFF	TGTGCCAGTAGTATTTCTCCTTGGCGTTCGAGGAGCTACAATGAGCAGTTCTTC
TRBJ1-2	NA	TRBV18	NA	CASSPGSKGYGYTF	TGTGCCAGCTCACCGGGCAGTAAGGGCTATGGCTACACCTTC
TRBJ1-6	NA	TRBV6-5	TRBD1	CAIRQGTSYNSPLHF	TGTGCCATCCGACAGGGGACCTCTTATAATTCACCCCTCCACTTT
TRBJ1-1	NA	TRBV6-5	NA	CASSLGQNQAFF	TGTGCCAGCAGTTTGGGTCAAAATCAAGCTTTCTTT
TRBJ1-5	NA	TRBV5-1	TRBD1	CASSLRTGSGQPQHF	TGCGCCAGCAGCTTGCGGACAGGGTCGGGGCAGCCCCAGCATTTT
TRBJ2-3	NA	TRBV29-1	NA	CSVGVINPGYHTQYF	TGCAGCGTTGGGGTAATAAACCCCGGATACCATACGCAGTATTTT
TRBJ2-5	NA	TRBV9	NA	CASSVEVEETQYF	TGTGCCAGCAGCGTAGAAGTAGAAGAGACCCAGTACTTC
TRBJ2-3	NA	TRBV7-2	NA	CASSLVDGLRDTQYF	TGTGCCAGCAGCTTAGTGGACGGGCTGAGGGATACGCAGTATTTT
TRBJ2-1	NA	TRBV6-1	NA	CASMRAGPYNEQFF	TGTGCCAGCATGAGGGCGGGCCCCTACAATGAGCAGTTCTTC
TRBJ1-1	NA	TRBV19	NA	CASSYTGFGDTEAFF	TGTGCCAGTAGCTATACAGGGTTTGGAGACACTGAAGCTTTCTTT
TRBJ1-5	medium-sized	TRBV7-9	NA	CASSLGVGDNQPQHF	TGTGCCAGCAGCTTGGGAGTGGGCGATAATCAGCCCCAGCATTTT
TRBJ2-1	NA	TRBV6-1	NA	CASSERQGDYNEQFF	TGTGCCAGCAGTGAAAGGCAGGGAGACTACAATGAGCAGTTCTTC
TRBJ1-1	few	TRBV19	NA	CASGIPVVNTEAFF	TGTGCCAGCGGGATTCCGGTGGTGAACACTGAAGCTTTCTTT
TRBJ1-5	NA	TRBV5-5	NA	CASSPGTLSNQPQHF	TGTGCCAGCAGCCCCGGGACACTTAGCAATCAGCCCCAGCATTTT